A selection of T cell receptor beta chains follows, all from one sample in a study of OX40 agonist ivuxolimab in advanced cancers. Libraries were prepared by immunoSEQ multiplex PCR; TCRdb keeps only in-frame clonotypes and omits some of them. The data contain tens of thousands of clones, roughly 84% of them singletons. The sequenced sample was CD4+ or CD8+ T cells sorted from blood, obtained in a trial of the OX40 agonist ivuxolimab. These receptors were taken from an adult with an advanced solid tumor such as melanoma, head and neck, liver or kidney cancer. The conserved cysteine and the conserved F or W are not part of the CDR3 here. D genes are given only for firm matches. Part of the rows lack a size; the others show once, few, many or a class for expanded clones.

d_gene	v_gene	j_gene	abundance	CDR3aa
TRBD1	TRBV5-1	TRBJ1-4	-	ASSFTGGFEKLF
-	TRBV11-2	TRBJ1-2	-	ASSLDFQVIYGYT
TRBD1	TRBV7-3	TRBJ2-2	-	ASSVGGIANTGELF
-	TRBV4-3	TRBJ2-5	-	ASSQDLGGEIQETQY
-	TRBV18	TRBJ2-2	-	ASTLWDTGELF
-	TRBV28	TRBJ1-6	-	ASSLKGNPGSPLH
-	TRBV5-1	TRBJ2-1	-	ASSFTGTQDNEQF
-	TRBV5-6	TRBJ1-1	-	ASSFTGGTEAF
-	TRBV7-2	TRBJ2-6	few	ASSFIRQTVSGANVLT
TRBD1	TRBV18	TRBJ1-5	-	ASSLGTGRGSGQPQH
TRBD2	TRBV6-6	TRBJ2-3	-	ASSYTGGATDTQY
-	TRBV5-1	TRBJ2-2	-	ASSLLQGNTGELF
-	TRBV7-2	TRBJ2-1	-	ASSLGLEDSRF
-	TRBV6-1	TRBJ1-1	-	ASSVWGNTEAF
-	TRBV21-1	TRBJ1-1	-	ASSIRTGELNTEAF
-	TRBV28	TRBJ1-6	-	ASRSDNFDNSPLH
-	TRBV15	TRBJ2-2	-	ATSRQVNTGELF
TRBD1	TRBV5-1	TRBJ1-4	-	ASSILGQGFEKLF
-	TRBV30	TRBJ1-2	-	AWRIAYGYT
-	TRBV19	TRBJ1-5	few	ASSIAGRGSNQPQH
-	TRBV28	TRBJ1-3	-	ASSGNTIY
TRBD1	TRBV6-5	TRBJ1-6	-	ASSGQGSSPLH
TRBD1	TRBV7-6	TRBJ2-7	once	ASSRAGTGYYEQY
-	TRBV28	TRBJ1-5	-	ASSYLGRNQPQH
TRBD2	TRBV10-1	TRBJ2-3	-	ASSEGPAGLTDTQY
TRBD1	TRBV7-6	TRBJ1-3	-	ASSIDRGSGNTIY
-	TRBV5-6	TRBJ1-1	-	ASRPTGNTEAF
-	TRBV4-2	TRBJ2-5	once	ASSQEGIGQSQETQY
-	TRBV7-2	TRBJ2-1	-	ASSPPGQGTIEQF
-	TRBV6-5	TRBJ2-3	once	ASSRGADTQY
-	TRBV18	TRBJ2-5	few	ASSPSPGAGETQY
-	TRBV5-1	TRBJ2-1	-	ASSFDNEQF
TRBD1	TRBV5-1	TRBJ1-4	once	ASSQEPGQTNEKLF
-	TRBV5-4	TRBJ2-2	-	ASSPFTTGELF
-	TRBV11-2	TRBJ2-2	-	ASSLTGRDTGELF
-	TRBV6-6	TRBJ2-2	-	ASRVEGELF
-	TRBV28	TRBJ2-1	-	ASRLLGDEQF
-	TRBV5-1	TRBJ2-2	-	ASSLRAAANTGELF
-	TRBV4-2	TRBJ1-2	-	ASSQDGRPIGYT
TRBD1	TRBV13	TRBJ1-3	-	ASSRTGPSGNTIY
-	TRBV2	TRBJ2-2	-	ASGGTGSAGELF
TRBD1	TRBV28	TRBJ1-4	once	ASSSGDRQGVFGEKLF
-	TRBV19	TRBJ1-2	-	ASSITDYGYT
-	TRBV10-3	TRBJ2-5	-	AIRGGTLETQY
TRBD1	TRBV5-1	TRBJ1-6	-	ASSFLTGSYSPLH
-	TRBV5-1	TRBJ2-5	-	ASSFRGGSQETQY
TRBD1	TRBV7-8	TRBJ1-2	-	ASSPSTGLGYGYT